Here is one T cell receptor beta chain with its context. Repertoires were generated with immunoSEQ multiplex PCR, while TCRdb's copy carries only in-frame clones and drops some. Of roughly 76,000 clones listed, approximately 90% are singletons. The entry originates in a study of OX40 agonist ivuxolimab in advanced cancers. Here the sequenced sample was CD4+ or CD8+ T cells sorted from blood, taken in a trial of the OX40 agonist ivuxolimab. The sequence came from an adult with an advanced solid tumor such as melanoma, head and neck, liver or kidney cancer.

The CDR3 region is CASRAGDGYTF. The CDR3 DNA sequence: TGTGCCAGCAGGGCAGGGGATGGCTACACCTTC. The chain couples TRBV6-5 to TRBJ1-2; perhaps TRBD1 as D (6 bases). The germline gives CDR1 MNHEY, CDR2 SVGAGI. V gave up 6 bases and J gave up 6 bases, with 8 bases separating them. This CDR3 spans 11 amino acids.